The 14 T cell receptor beta chains below were found in one sample sequenced in a study of T-cell memory formation after mild COVID-19. MiXCR, run by TCRdb on the 5' RACE reads, gives a single entry per CDR3 protein. The repertoire consists of hundreds of thousands of distinct CDR3 sequences, with 8% to 10% occurring once and the leading ten covering 22%. The sequencing sample was made of PBMCs or a T cell subset sorted from them (not recorded which). Receptor source: a man aged 18 to 30 who had mild COVID-19 (a few samples of this study predate the infection). Cell type and time point are not known.

The chain recombines TRBV20-1 with TRBJ2-7; the D gene is possibly TRBD1 (5 bases). CDR1 is DFQATT, CDR2 SNEGSKA, per germline (reference sequence). Trimming stripped 7 bases from V and 0 bases from J, with 13 bases between. The length of the CDR3 is 13 residues. In DNA form, the CDR3 reads TGCAGTGGCTTCAGGGCGGCCTCCTACGAGCAGTACTTC. Amino acids: CSGFRAASYEQYF.

The gene calls are TRBV4-1 and TRBJ2-7, with TRBD1 matching over 9 bases. CDR3 length: 17 residues. V was pared by 4 bases and J by 3 bases, with 13 bases of the junction left unmatched. Per the germline V gene, CDR1 is MGHRA and CDR2 is YSYEKL. The CDR3 sequence is CASSLGPVLDRGYEQYF. CDR3 sequence (DNA): TGCGCCAGCAGCCTAGGACCTGTACTGGACAGGGGCTACGAGCAGTACTTC.

The CDR3 coding sequence is TGTGCCAGCAGCTTACAGCAGGCCCAAGAGACCCAGTACTTC. Translated: CASSLQQAQETQYF. V is TRBV11-2 and J is TRBJ2-5; D remains ambiguous. Trimming shortened V by 2 bases and J by 1 base, and 8 bases separated the two germline ends. This CDR3 region has 14 residues. CDR1 and CDR2 from the germline V gene are SGHAT and FQNNGV.

The V call is TRBV4-3, the J call TRBJ2-3; D unresolved. The V and J ends lost 0 bases and 1 base respectively, with 11 bases between them. Germline CDR1 LGHNA, CDR2 YSLEER. The CDR3 sequence is 16 residues long. CDR3 in DNA: TGCGCCAGCAGCCAAGAACTACTGAAAGGCACAGATACGCAGTATTTT. Translating gives CASSQELLKGTDTQYF.

In this sample, this clonotype turned up a few times. The chain joins TRBV5-1 to TRBJ2-7; 7 bases agree with TRBD1. Losses at the gene ends were 0 bases for V and 5 bases for J; bases not matched to a gene: 5. The CDR3 loop spans 14 amino acids. Per the germline V gene, CDR1 is SGHRS and CDR2 is YFSETQ. The CDR3 spells CASSLGTGLNEQYV. The CDR3 bases are TGCGCCAGCAGCTTGGGGACAGGCCTGAACGAGCAGTACGTC.

Worth noting for this clonotype: A much bigger clone sits one base away, suggesting this may be a read error. This chain connects TRBV7-9 to TRBJ2-2; 9 nucleotides line up with TRBD2. This CDR3 region has 17 residues. Germline lookup yields CDR1 SEHNR and CDR2 FQNEAQ (reference sequence). With V trimmed by 4 bases and J by 5 bases, 11 bases remained unmatched. The CDR3 reads CASSSTSGTLITGELFF. For the CDR3, the DNA is TGTGCCAGCAGCTCGACTAGCGGTACCCTTATAACCGGGGAGCTGTTTTTT.

This clonotype was counted ten times or more. V usage is TRBV20-1 and J usage is TRBJ1-1; D unclear. The germline V and J ends were trimmed by 6 bases and 5 bases, with 13 bases remaining between them. The CDR3 loop spans 12 amino acids. Germline assignment: CDR1 DFQATT and CDR2 SNEGSKA (reference sequence). For the CDR3, the DNA is TGCAGTGCGAGGGCAGGAATTACTGAAGCTTTCTTT. Protein product: CSARAGITEAFF.

This clonotype has just a few counts. The chain links TRBV25-1 to TRBJ1-2, with unresolved D. The CDR3 contains 15 residues. Germline V gene lookup returns CDR1 MGHDK and CDR2 SYGVNS. V shed 2 bases and J shed 0 bases, with 10 bases lying between them. CDR3 region: CASSEPGGPNYGYTF. The CDR3 DNA sequence: TGTGCCAGCAGTGAACCGGGAGGGCCTAACTATGGCTACACCTTC.

Many counts were recorded for this clonotype. The chain employs TRBV5-1 and TRBJ2-2; D may be TRBD1 (5 bases). V lost 5 bases and J lost 5, with 22 bases in between. The CDR3 runs 17 residues. Germline CDR1 and CDR2: SGHRS and YFSETQ. The CDR3 sequence is CASSPWMGRVETGELFF. The CDR3 DNA sequence: TGCGCCAGCAGTCCTTGGATGGGCAGGGTGGAAACCGGGGAGCTGTTTTTT.

This clonotype was seen repeatedly, ten times or more. The V gene is TRBV5-1, the J gene TRBJ1-1; D call uncertain. CDR3 length equals 13 residues. Germline lookup yields CDR1 SGHRS and CDR2 YFSETQ. Trimming removed 0 bases from V and 4 bases from J, with 7 bases in between. CDR3 DNA: TGCGCCAGCAGCTTGGGTCTGTCCACTGAAGCTTTCTTT. It is translated as CASSLGLSTEAFF.

In its sample, this clonotype was seen a few times. V is TRBV7-2 and J is TRBJ2-7; 8 bases line up with TRBD2. The germline V gene has CDR1 SGHTA and CDR2 FQGNSA. CDR3 length equals 17 residues. The V and J ends lost 5 bases and 0 bases, in that order; junction bases with no gene match: 12. The CDR3 loop is CASSLRGPGGSSYEQYV. The CDR3 nucleotides are TGTGCCAGCAGCCTGAGGGGTCCGGGGGGGAGCTCCTACGAGCAGTACGTC.

The chain links TRBV7-9 to TRBJ2-4; tentatively, D is TRBD1 or TRBD2 (6 bases each). The CDR3 has 15 residues. Germline CDR1 is SEHNR and CDR2 is FQNEAQ (reference sequence). Trimming cost V 3 bases and J 9 bases, with 18 bases left between them. CDR3 amino acids: CASSFISGGHGIQYF. The CDR3 nucleotides are TGTGCCAGCAGCTTCATCTCCGGGGGCCATGGCATTCAGTACTTC. The full variable domain, completed using reference TRBV7-9 and TRBJ2-4, is DTGVSQNPRHKITKRGQNVTFRCDPISEHNRLYWYRQTLGQGPEFLTYFQNEAQLEKSRLLSDRFSAERPKGSFSTLEIQRTEQGDSAMYLCASSFISGGHGIQYFGAGTRLSVL.

The chain links TRBV7-9 to TRBJ2-1; 7 positions agree with TRBD2. CDR3 length: 16 amino acids. V lost 1 base and J lost 4; bases outside the gene matches: 7. Germline CDR1 SEHNR, CDR2 FQNEAQ (reference sequence). The CDR3 DNA reads TGTGCCAGCAGCTTAGTGGGAGGGCTCTGGTACAATGAGCAGTTCTTC. Protein: CASSLVGGLWYNEQFF. Full variable domain (outside the CDR3, taken from reference TRBV7-9 and TRBJ2-1): DTGVSQNPRHKITKRGQNVTFRCDPISEHNRLYWYRQTLGQGPEFLTYFQNEAQLEKSRLLSDRFSAERPKGSFSTLEIQRTEQGDSAMYLCASSLVGGLWYNEQFFGPGTRLTVL.

The gene calls are TRBV9 and TRBJ1-2; a possible D gene is TRBD1 (5 bases). The CDR3 runs to 14 residues. V lost 4 bases, J lost 2 bases, and 12 bases lay in between. Germline V gives CDR1 SGDLS, CDR2 YYNGEE. CDR3 sequence reads: CASSPRTNNYGYTF. The CDR3 DNA reads TGTGCCAGCAGCCCGCGGACAAACAACTATGGCTACACCTTC. The full variable domain, rest sourced from reference TRBV9 and TRBJ1-2, is DSGVTQTPKHLITATGQRVTLRCSPRSGDLSVYWYQQSLDQGLQFLIQYYNGEERAKGNILERFSAQQFPDLHSELNLSSLELGDSALYFCASSPRTNNYGYTFGSGTRLTVV.